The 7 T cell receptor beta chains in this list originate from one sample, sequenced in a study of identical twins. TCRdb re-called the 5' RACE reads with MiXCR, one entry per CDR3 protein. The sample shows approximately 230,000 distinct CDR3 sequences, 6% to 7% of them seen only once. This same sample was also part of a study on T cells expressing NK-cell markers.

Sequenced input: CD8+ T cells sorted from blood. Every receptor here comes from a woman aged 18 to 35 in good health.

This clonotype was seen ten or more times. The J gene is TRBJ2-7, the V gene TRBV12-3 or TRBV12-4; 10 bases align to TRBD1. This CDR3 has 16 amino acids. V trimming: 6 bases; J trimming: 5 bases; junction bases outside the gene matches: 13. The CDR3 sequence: CASRFGSGTGAHEQYF. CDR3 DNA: TGTGCCAGCAGATTTGGTAGTGGGACAGGGGCCCACGAGCAGTACTTC.

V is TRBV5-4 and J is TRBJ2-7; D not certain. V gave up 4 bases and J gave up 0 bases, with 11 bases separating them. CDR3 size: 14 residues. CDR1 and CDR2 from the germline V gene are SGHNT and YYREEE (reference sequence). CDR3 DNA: TGTGCCAGCAGCACTGGGCTCCACTCCTACGAGCAGTACTTC. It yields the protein CASSTGLHSYEQYF.

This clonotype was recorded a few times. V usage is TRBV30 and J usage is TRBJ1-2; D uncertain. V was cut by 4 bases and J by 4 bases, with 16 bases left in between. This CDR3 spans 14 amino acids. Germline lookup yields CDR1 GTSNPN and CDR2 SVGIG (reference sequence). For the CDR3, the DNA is TGTGCCTGGAACCCTGCCAGCGCATTCTATGGCTACACCTTC. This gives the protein CAWNPASAFYGYTF.

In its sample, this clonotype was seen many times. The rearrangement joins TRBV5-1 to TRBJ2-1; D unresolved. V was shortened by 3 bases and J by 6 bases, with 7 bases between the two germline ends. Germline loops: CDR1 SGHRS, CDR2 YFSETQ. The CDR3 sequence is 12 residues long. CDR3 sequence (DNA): TGCGCCAGCAGCTCGGATGTCAATGAGCAGTTCTTC. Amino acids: CASSSDVNEQFF.

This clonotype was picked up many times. The CDR3 here is CSESGETSNQPQHF. The CDR3 bases are TGCAGTGAATCGGGAGAGACCAGCAATCAGCCCCAGCATTTT. V usage is TRBV20-1 and J usage is TRBJ1-5; D not resolved. V was clipped by 7 bases and J by 1 base, with 14 bases between them. The CDR3 contains 14 residues. CDR1 and CDR2 (germline): DFQATT, SNEGSKA (reference sequence).

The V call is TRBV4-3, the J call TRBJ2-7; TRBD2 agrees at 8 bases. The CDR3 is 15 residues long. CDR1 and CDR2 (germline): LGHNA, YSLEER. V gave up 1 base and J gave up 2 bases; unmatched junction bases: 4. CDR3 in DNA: TGCGCCAGCAGCCAAGGATTGCGGGGGGCCTACGAGCAGTACTTC. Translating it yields CASSQGLRGAYEQYF.

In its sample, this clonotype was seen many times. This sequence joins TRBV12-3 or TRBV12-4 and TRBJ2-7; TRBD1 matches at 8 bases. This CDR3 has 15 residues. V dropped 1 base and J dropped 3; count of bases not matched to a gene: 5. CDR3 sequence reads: CASSLGQGTRYEQYF. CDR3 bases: TGTGCCAGCAGTTTAGGACAGGGGACGCGCTACGAGCAGTACTTC.